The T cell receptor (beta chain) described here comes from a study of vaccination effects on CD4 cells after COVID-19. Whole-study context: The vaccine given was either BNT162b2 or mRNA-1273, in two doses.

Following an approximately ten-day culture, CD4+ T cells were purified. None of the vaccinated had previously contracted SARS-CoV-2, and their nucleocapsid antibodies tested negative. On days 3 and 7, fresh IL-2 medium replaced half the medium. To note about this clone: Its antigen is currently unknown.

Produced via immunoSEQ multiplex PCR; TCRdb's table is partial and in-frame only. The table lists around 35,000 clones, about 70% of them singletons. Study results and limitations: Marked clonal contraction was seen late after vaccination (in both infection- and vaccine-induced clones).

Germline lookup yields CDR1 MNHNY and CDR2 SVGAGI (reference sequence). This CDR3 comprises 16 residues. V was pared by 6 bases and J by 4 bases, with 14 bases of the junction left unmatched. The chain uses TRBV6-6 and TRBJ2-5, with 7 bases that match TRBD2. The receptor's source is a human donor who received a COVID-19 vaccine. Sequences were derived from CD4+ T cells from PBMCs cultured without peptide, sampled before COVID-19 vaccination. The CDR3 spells CASRSLPGRGGETQYF. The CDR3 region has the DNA TGTGCCAGCAGAAGCCTCCCGGGGAGGGGAGGAGAGACCCAGTACTTC.